This TCR beta chain was profiled in a study of shared clonotypes between healthy human individuals. Study-wide findings and caveats: Non-shared clonotypes were found to have lower generation probabilities than the clonotypes that were shared by all four of the sorted-subset donors. A limitation of the genetic and exposure-history diversity represented arose from few donors. Naive CD4 clonotypes were shared across a few donors at 4.5% to 6%.

Concerning this clone itself: The antigen remains unidentified.

The V end was cut by 0 bases, the J end by 10 bases, with 10 bases between. CDR1 and CDR2 (germline): SGHDN, FVKESK. The length of the CDR3 is 14 residues. Sorted-subset replicate PCR reactions were performed with 150 to 200 ng DNA, corresponding to roughly 30,000 T cell genomes. Only in-frame clones appear in the TCRdb table, and some are missing; sequencing was by immunoSEQ multiplex PCR. The data show 2 million to 2.5 million clones, around 95% seen once. The specimen was naive CD4+ T cells sorted from blood. Subset here: CD45RA+ positively selected. The chain is built from TRBV14 and TRBJ1-6; tentative D call: TRBD1 (6 bases). This receptor was identified in a man between 18 and 29 years old in good health. DNA of the CDR3: TGTGCCAGCAGCCAAGATACAGGGCGATCACCCCTCCACTTT. It is translated as CASSQDTGRSPLHF.